The rows below give T cell receptor beta chains drawn from one sample of a study of tumor and adjacent non-tumor tissue in lung cancer. TCRdb reprocessed the multiplex PCR reads with MiXCR, giving one entry per CDR3 protein. The data hold tens of thousands of distinct CDR3 sequences, with roughly two thirds observed a single time. Input material: distant non-tumor lung tissue. The receptors here all came from a woman between 65 and 79 years old with non-small cell lung cancer. CDR3s include the opening cysteine and the closing phenylalanine or tryptophan.

>TRBV7-2|TRBJ2-2
CGSSWGLAGDPNTGDLFF
>TRBV4-1|TRBJ1-6
CASSQGGYNSPLHF
>TRBV4-1|TRBJ1-1
CASSQDRGLLTEAFF
>TRBV5-4|TRBJ2-3
CASRQGGRATDTQYF
>TRBV20-1|TRBJ2-1
CSARMGYRAHFF
>TRBV5-1|TRBJ2-5
CASSFEDTQYF
>TRBV11-3|TRBJ1-1
CASAFLLGDTDAFF
>TRBV6-5|TRBJ1-2
CTSSYSINKGWGYTF
>TRBV29-1|TRBJ1-1
CSVQSARISPDDAAFF
>TRBV6-1|TRBJ2-1
CTSRPSSSGRNEQFF
>TRBV28|TRBJ2-1
CASSSRGRSYNEQFF
>TRBV4-1|TRBJ2-7
CASSQVVMGRSKEQCF
>TRBV12-3/TRBV12-4|TRBJ2-7
CASSPGPANEEYF
>TRBV20-1|TRBJ1-5
CSASPSNQPQHF
>TRBV7-9|TRBJ2-1
CASSPPTRTARGSNEQFF
>TRBV6-1|TRBJ2-3
CASSEGLGKADTDTQYF
>TRBV4-2|TRBJ2-2
CASGPDRSIGELLF
>TRBV10-2|TRBJ1-1
CAGSAWSTVNTEAFF
>TRBV13|TRBJ2-7
CASSTRGGGYEQYF
>TRBV14|TRBJ2-7
CASSLVQGFEQYF
>TRBV13|TRBJ2-3
CASSFQFRGSTDTQYF
>TRBV5-6|TRBJ2-3
CASSLGLLDTDTQYF
>TRBV6-6|TRBJ2-7
CASSPGTRNLEQYF
>TRBV6-5|TRBJ1-1
CASGYSRTVGLNTGAFF
>TRBV5-4|TRBJ1-1
CTSSLDGALEAFF
>TRBV11-1|TRBJ1-1
CASSQHRVYEAFF
>TRBV20-1|TRBJ1-5
CSARGGEYSNQPQHF
>TRBV5-5|TRBJ2-7
CANSYTSASVYGQYF
>TRBV7-9|TRBJ1-1
CASSLAGVITEAFF
>TRBV5-1|TRBJ2-7
CASSLGGAGEQYF
>TRBV28|TRBJ2-2
CASSFGLTVNTGELFF
>TRBV10-1|TRBJ2-1
CASSWTSGTMNERFF
>TRBV11-2|TRBJ2-5
CASTKFGQAQETQYF
>TRBV5-4|TRBJ2-5
CASNQTYSETQYF
>TRBV5-4|TRBJ2-2
CASRPNTGTGNTGELFF
>TRBV6-5|TRBJ2-1
CVSSYSMSLAEGNEQFF
>TRBV5-1|TRBJ1-1
CASSLLGGGTEAFF
>TRBV5-1|TRBJ1-1
CASSPGTTNTEAFF
>TRBV10-1|TRBJ2-5
CASSESSCDRSLGETQYF
>TRBV12-3/TRBV12-4|TRBJ1-2
CASSSGTEYGCTF
>TRBV29-1|TRBJ2-1
CSVADRRRYNEQLF
>TRBV12-3/TRBV12-4|TRBJ2-1
CASSQHLSSYIEQSF
>TRBV10-3|TRBJ2-5
CAISDPNEQEIQYF
>TRBV5-5|TRBJ1-1
CASSRDRGLPTEASF
>TRBV6-5|TRBJ1-2
CASSYHSFQGVGYGYIF
>TRBV6-6|TRBJ2-3
CASRKKQAGTDTQYF
>TRBV30|TRBJ1-4
CVWRPRSEGIMLFF
>TRBV5-1|TRBJ2-2
CASCVEQINTGELFF
>TRBV29-1|TRBJ2-2
CSVESFGVSVELFF
>TRBV4-1|TRBJ2-7
CVSSQCQGQGTRYEQYF
>TRBV28|TRBJ2-1
CASSLWEGARNNEQFF